Included here is one T cell receptor (beta chain) sequence, with context. Trimming left V 4 bases short and J 6 bases short, with 16 bases between. Germline-derived CDR1 and CDR2 are SGHNT and YYREEE (reference sequence). The CDR3 sequence is 14 residues long. Per the original methods: It was from reference gene primer amplification that nucleated cell counts were estimated. TCRdb's copy holds only in-frame clones and misses some; the assay was immunoSEQ multiplex PCR. The V and J calls and clone size are taken from that table; D and trimming were inferred from the DNA. The table shows more than 250,000 clones, with about nine tenths occurring only once. The sample originates from a study of blood T cell repertoires in COVID-19.

The chain joins TRBV5-4 to TRBJ1-2, with D perhaps matching TRBD1 (5 bases). This TCR came from a man over 45 with active or convalescent COVID-19. The sequenced material came from peripheral blood. The chain's CDR3 is CASSPVRPGNGYTF. The CDR3 nucleotides are TGTGCCAGCAGCCCGGTAAGACCAGGGAATGGCTACACCTTC.